These 18 T cell receptor beta chains were all obtained from the same sample, sequenced in a study of T cells in localized non-small cell lung cancer. Data came from immunoSEQ multiplex PCR; TCRdb stores just in-frame clones and leaves some out. The sample contains approximately 28,000 clones, approximately 88% of which appear only once. The material was peripheral blood mononuclear cells, obtained before any cancer treatment. The receptors come from a woman aged 35 to 70 with stage III lung adenocarcinoma.

V usage is TRBV5-8 and J usage is TRBJ1-2; tentatively, D is TRBD1 (6 bases). CDR3 size: 15 residues. V lost 1 base and J lost 1, with 11 bases in between. Per the germline V gene, CDR1 is SGHTS and CDR2 is YDEGEE. The CDR3 DNA follows: TGTGCCAGCAGCTTGAGGAGGGGGGGTAACTATGGCTACACCTTC. Translating gives CASSLRRGGNYGYTF.

The chain is built from TRBV9 and TRBJ1-2; the D gene is possibly TRBD1 (5 bases). Germline CDR1 and CDR2: SGDLS and YYNGEE. This CDR3 contains 15 residues. Trimming left V 3 bases short and J 4 bases short, with 16 bases between. CDR3 sequence reads: CASSASSGSRYGYTF. The DNA of the CDR3 is TGTGCCAGCAGCGCCTCTTCAGGGTCCCGCTATGGCTACACCTTC.

This chain links TRBV6-6 with TRBJ2-2; TRBD1 might be the D (6 bases). The CDR3 has 15 residues. Germline assignment: CDR1 MNHNY and CDR2 SVGAGI (reference sequence). Between the trimmed V and J ends, which lost 2 bases and 4 bases, there was a span of 11 bases. The CDR3 DNA is TGTGCCAGCAGTTACCCTGGACAGCTCACCGGGGAGCTGTTTTTT. Its translation is CASSYPGQLTGELFF.

The chain uses TRBV15 and TRBJ2-4; TRBD2 matches 7 bases. The CDR3 sequence is 17 residues long. V lost 5 bases and J lost 0; bases outside the gene matches: 10. The germline V gene has CDR1 LNHNV and CDR2 YYDKDF (reference sequence). The CDR3 reads CATSSPAGDLAKNIQYF. CDR3 sequence (DNA): TGTGCCACCAGCTCCCCGGCGGGGGATCTAGCCAAAAACATTCAGTACTTC.

This chain links TRBV7-2 with TRBJ2-1; TRBD2 matches at 12 bases. Germline V gene sequence: CDR1 SGHTA, CDR2 FQGNSA. V shed 0 bases, J shed 3 bases, and the junction held 0 bases outside the gene matches. The CDR3 length is 16 residues. Here the CDR3 reads CASSLATSGGYNEQFF. CDR3 DNA: TGTGCCAGCAGCTTAGCGACTAGCGGGGGCTACAATGAGCAGTTCTTC.

This rearrangement joins TRBV7-2 to TRBJ1-1, with D unclear. The CDR3 contains 15 residues. The ends were cut back, 2 bases at V and 1 base at J, with 11 bases in the middle. Germline V CDR1 and CDR2: SGHTA, FQGNSA. The CDR3: CASSLSMGRNTEAFF. CDR3 DNA: TGTGCCAGCAGCTTAAGTATGGGCCGGAACACTGAAGCTTTCTTT.

This rearrangement joins TRBV25-1 to TRBJ1-5; D perhaps matches TRBD1 (5 bases). Germline-derived CDR1 and CDR2 are MGHDK and SYGVNS. There are 16 residues in the CDR3. The V end was cut by 2 bases, the J end by 6 bases, with 17 bases between. CDR3 residues: CASSERVPRVGQPQHF. The CDR3 DNA follows: TGTGCCAGCAGTGAACGGGTGCCCAGGGTCGGTCAGCCCCAGCATTTT.

The chain has TRBV4-3 and TRBJ1-2; D might be TRBD1 (6 bases). Germline CDR1 is LGHNA and CDR2 is YSLEER. This CDR3 spans 14 amino acids. Trimming shortened V by 4 bases and J by 0 bases, and 9 bases separated the two germline ends. CDR3 sequence (DNA): TGCGCCAGCAGCCTAACAGGGACTAACTATGGCTACACCTTC. It codes for CASSLTGTNYGYTF.

The V and J genes are TRBV25-1 and TRBJ2-1, with D unresolved. The germline V gene encodes CDR1 MGHDK and CDR2 SYGVNS. Trimming removed 1 base from V and 6 bases from J, with 10 bases in between. CDR3 size: 14 residues. This chain's CDR3 is CASSESGSSNEQFF. CDR3 in DNA: TGTGCCAGCAGTGAATCAGGCAGCAGCAATGAGCAGTTCTTC.

Worth noting for this clone: The junction does not match germline at one end; this may be a read error. J is TRBJ1-5 and V is TRBV9; 8 bases match TRBD1. Per the germline V gene, CDR1 is SGDLS and CDR2 is YYNGEE. The CDR3 spans 18 residues. CDR3 sequence reads: CASSAGGGGPYSNQPQRF. CDR3 coding DNA: TGTGCCAGCAGCGCAGGGGGCGGGGGCCCCTATAGCAATCAGCCCCAGCGTTTT.

Written as DNA, the CDR3 is TGTGCCAGCAGTGACGGGGCTAGCGGGGGCTCAGATACGCAGTATTTT. This translates into CASSDGASGGSDTQYF. This sequence joins TRBV6-4 and TRBJ2-3; 10 bases match TRBD2. Germline lookup yields CDR1 MRHNA and CDR2 SNTAGT. J gave up 4 bases and V 2 bases, and 6 bases lay outside the gene matches. CDR3 length equals 16 residues.

The chain uses TRBV6-6 and TRBJ2-5; D is unresolved. V was shortened by 6 bases and J by 1 base, with 9 bases between the two germline ends. Germline V gene data show CDR1 as MNHNY and CDR2 as SVGAGI (reference sequence). This CDR3 is built from 13 residues. The CDR3 spells CASRPMGQETQYF. DNA for the CDR3: TGTGCCAGCAGACCCATGGGCCAAGAGACCCAGTACTTC.

V and J are TRBV10-3 and TRBJ1-1, with D hard to call. With 0 bases removed from V and 4 bases from J, the gap between germline ends came to 6 bases. Germline V gene lookup returns CDR1 ENHRY and CDR2 SYGVKD. The CDR3 has 13 amino acids. CDR3 bases: TGTGCCATCAGTGAGTCGATGGGCACTGAAGCTTTCTTT. It specifies CAISESMGTEAFF.

The chain joins TRBV4-2 to TRBJ2-5; 16 nucleotides line up with TRBD2. CDR3 length equals 16 residues. CDR1 is LGHNA and CDR2 is YNFKEQ in the germline V gene. V was pared by 0 bases and J by 8 bases, with 3 bases of the junction left unmatched. Written as DNA, the CDR3 is TGTGCCAGCAGCCAAGATGGGACTAGCGGGAGGGAAACCCAGTACTTC. The encoded protein is CASSQDGTSGRETQYF.

V and J are TRBV10-3 and TRBJ2-1, with 8 bases that match TRBD2. Germline assignment: CDR1 ENHRY and CDR2 SYGVKD. This CDR3 has 14 residues. After removal of 6 bases from V and 8 bases from J, the junction contained 9 bases not matched to a gene. The CDR3 region is CAIRAAGEVDEQFF. The CDR3 DNA reads as TGTGCCATCAGGGCAGCGGGAGAGGTCGATGAGCAGTTCTTC.

This clone has a handful of counts. The J gene is TRBJ1-1, the V gene TRBV28; D is possibly TRBD1 (6 bases). Per the germline V gene, CDR1 is MDHEN and CDR2 is SYDVKM. CDR3 length: 14 residues. V was cut by 6 bases and J by 7 bases, with 18 bases left in between. The CDR3 bases are TGTGCCAGCAGCGACCCGGGACAAAGCCTTGAAGCTTTCTTT. Its translation is CASSDPGQSLEAFF.

This clone was observed once. The rearrangement links TRBV6-1 to TRBJ2-6; possibly TRBD2 for D (6 bases). Germline CDR1 reads MNHNS; CDR2 reads SASEGT. With 3 bases removed from V and 2 bases from J, the gap between germline ends came to 11 bases. This CDR3 contains 16 residues. The CDR3 reads CASSEEEGTGANVLTF. CDR3 nucleotides: TGTGCCAGCAGTGAGGAGGAGGGGACTGGGGCCAACGTCCTGACTTTC.

The chain employs TRBV5-1 and TRBJ2-3; 7 nucleotides line up with TRBD2. The CDR3 is 14 residues long. In germline, CDR1 is SGHRS, CDR2 YFSETQ. Losses at the gene ends were 7 bases for V and 2 bases for J; bases not matched to a gene: 7. The CDR3 region is CASGRGPPTDTQYF. The CDR3 bases are TGCGCCAGCGGGAGGGGACCGCCCACAGATACGCAGTATTTT.